The 20 T cell receptor beta chains below all came from one sample that was sequenced in a study of blood T cell repertoires in COVID-19. Libraries were prepared by immunoSEQ multiplex PCR; TCRdb keeps only in-frame clonotypes and omits some of them. The top ten hold 2.5% to 3% of the sample, which has tens of thousands of clones, around 84% seen once. Material: peripheral blood. These receptors originate from a man aged 45 to 65 with acute or convalescent COVID-19.

The chain carries TRBV30 and TRBJ1-5, with D possibly being TRBD1 (5 bases). The V and J ends lost 3 bases and 7 bases respectively, with 10 bases between them. The CDR3 sequence is 12 residues long. Germline CDR1 and CDR2: GTSNPN and SVGIG (reference sequence). The CDR3: CAWRGVAQPQHF. In nucleotides, the CDR3 is TGTGCCTGGAGAGGGGTTGCGCAGCCCCAGCATTTT.

V and J are TRBV30 and TRBJ1-2; D is undetermined. The V gene lost 0 bases and the J gene lost 3 bases, with 5 bases spanning the gap. This CDR3 is built from 12 residues. From germline, CDR1 is GTSNPN and CDR2 SVGIG (reference sequence). CDR3 sequence reads: CAWSVSDYGYTF. As DNA, the CDR3 is TGTGCCTGGAGTGTAAGCGACTATGGCTACACCTTC.

The rearrangement links TRBV14 to TRBJ1-3; no reliable D call. V was clipped by 2 bases and J by 0 bases, with 5 bases between them. Looked up from germline, CDR1 is SGHDN and CDR2 is FVKESK. There are 14 residues in the CDR3. The CDR3 DNA is TGTGCCAGCAGCCAACAGTACTCTGGAAACACCATATATTTT. This encodes CASSQQYSGNTIYF.

The chain combines TRBV12-3 or TRBV12-4 with TRBJ1-2, with D tentatively TRBD1 (6 bases). The CDR3 is 11 residues long. Trimming stripped 4 bases from V and 7 bases from J, with 7 bases between. Written as DNA, the CDR3 is TGTGCCAGCAGTTCAGGGGCTGGCTACACCTTC. Encoded protein: CASSSGAGYTF.

V usage is TRBV6-5 and J usage is TRBJ2-5, with 7 bases aligning to TRBD2. This CDR3 region has 13 residues. The J segment lost 2 bases and the V segment lost 8 bases, leaving 5 bases of the junction unmatched. Germline V gives CDR1 MNHEY, CDR2 SVGAGI. CDR3 loop: CASRWTRQETQYF. The CDR3 coding sequence is TGTGCCAGCCGGTGGACTAGACAAGAGACCCAGTACTTC.

The chain links TRBV3-1 (or the pseudogene TRBV3-2) to TRBJ2-2, with D perhaps matching TRBD1 (6 bases). Germline CDR1 is LGHDT and CDR2 is YNNKEL (reference sequence). The CDR3 consists of 15 residues. V was shortened by 7 bases and J by 2 bases, with 14 bases between the two germline ends. Here the CDR3 reads CASKAGTLNTGELFF. Written as DNA, the CDR3 is TGTGCCAGCAAGGCCGGGACACTAAACACCGGGGAGCTGTTTTTT.

This clone is a singleton in its sample. The V call is TRBV19, the J call TRBJ2-7; 14 bases align to TRBD2. With V trimmed by 5 bases and J by 3 bases, 9 bases remained unmatched. CDR3 length equals 17 residues. Germline values: CDR1 LNHDA, CDR2 SQIVND (reference sequence). The CDR3 nucleotides are TGTGCCAGTAGTTCGGGACTAGCGGGAGCTCGATACTACGAGCAGTACTTC. Its protein product is CASSSGLAGARYYEQYF.

This chain joins TRBV5-6 and TRBJ2-2, with D perhaps matching TRBD1 (6 bases). CDR3 length equals 16 residues. The V end lost 5 bases, the J end lost 5 bases, and 19 bases lay between the germline ends. The germline V gene has CDR1 SGHDT and CDR2 YYEEEE. The CDR3 DNA reads TGTGCCAGCAGAAGAGGGGCAGGGGCTTTAACCGGGGAGCTGTTTTTT. Translated, it gives CASRRGAGALTGELFF.

This rearrangement joins TRBV30 to TRBJ1-5; 8 bases align to TRBD1. V shed 2 bases, J shed 0 bases, and the junction held 9 bases outside the gene matches. Germline CDR1 reads GTSNPN; CDR2 reads SVGIG (reference sequence). This CDR3 comprises 17 residues. The CDR3 sequence is CAWSPDRDLYSNQPQHF. The CDR3 DNA sequence: TGTGCCTGGAGTCCGGACAGGGACCTCTATAGCAATCAGCCCCAGCATTTT. Based on the CDR3 plus reference TRBV30 and TRBJ1-5, the full variable domain is SQTIHQWPATLVQPVGSPLSLECTVEGTSNPNLYWYRQAAGRGLQLLFYSVGIGQISSEVPQNLSASRPQDRQFILSSKKLLLSDSGFYLCAWSPDRDLYSNQPQHFGDGTRLSIL.

The rearrangement joins TRBV27 to TRBJ1-3, with 8 bases that match TRBD1. The germline CDR1 and CDR2 sequences are MNHEY and SMNVEV (reference sequence). This CDR3 has 15 residues. V lost 2 bases, J lost 4 bases, and 4 bases stayed unmatched. The CDR3 sequence: CASSLQGALGNTIYF. In DNA, the CDR3 is TGTGCCAGCAGTTTACAGGGGGCGTTAGGAAACACCATATATTTT.

The chain has TRBV19 and TRBJ2-2; 9 positions agree with TRBD1. In germline, CDR1 is LNHDA, CDR2 SQIVND (reference sequence). CDR3 length: 14 residues. Trimming cost V 3 bases and J 5 bases; bases outside gene matches: 1. CDR3 sequence reads: CASSMTGGTGELFF. The CDR3 bases are TGTGCCAGTAGTATGACAGGGGGAACCGGGGAGCTGTTTTTT.

This chain links TRBV6-4 with TRBJ2-1, with 16 nucleotides matching TRBD2. CDR1 and CDR2 (germline): MRHNA, SNTAGT. V lost 2 bases to trimming and J lost 1 base; unmatched junction nucleotides: 5. The CDR3 extends over 19 amino acids. CDR3 DNA sequence: TGTGCCAGCAGTGACCACGGGACTAGCGGGAGGGGATCCTACAATGAGCAGTTCTTC. Translating gives CASSDHGTSGRGSYNEQFF.

The chain's CDR3 is CASNIRGDETQYF. The CDR3 bases are TGTGCCAGCAATATACGGGGTGACGAGACCCAGTACTTC. The chain uses TRBV28 and TRBJ2-5, with D possibly being TRBD2 (5 bases). CDR1 MDHEN and CDR2 SYDVKM come from the germline V gene. Trimming pared 7 bases from V and 5 bases from J, leaving 14 bases between. The CDR3 covers 13 residues.

This chain uses TRBV7-3 with TRBJ2-1, with TRBD2 matching 10 bases. From germline, CDR1 is SGHTA and CDR2 FQGTGA. Trimming cost V 5 bases and J 6 bases; bases outside gene matches: 16. The CDR3 runs 18 residues. CDR3 bases: TGTGCCAGCAGCCTAAATCCAGTAGCGGGAGGCGTCTTCAATGAGCAGTTCTTC. Translated, it gives CASSLNPVAGGVFNEQFF.

The chain joins TRBV5-4 to TRBJ2-3; D possibly corresponds to TRBD2 (5 bases). V lost 1 base and J 6 bases, leaving 12 bases between the germline ends. Looked up from germline, CDR1 is SGHNT and CDR2 is YYREEE (reference sequence). The CDR3 has 14 residues. CDR3 in amino acids: CASSLSSGGDTQYF. The CDR3 DNA reads TGTGCCAGCAGCTTGTCAAGCGGCGGGGATACGCAGTATTTT.

This clone was counted a single time. The V call is TRBV18, the J call TRBJ2-2; TRBD1 matches at 7 bases. The trim removed 4 bases at V and 5 bases at J, leaving 4 bases unmatched. The CDR3 covers 14 residues. Germline V gene data show CDR1 as KGHSH and CDR2 as LQKENI. CDR3 amino acids: CASSQDRRTGELFF. In nucleotides, the CDR3 is TGTGCCAGCTCACAGGACAGGCGGACCGGGGAGCTGTTTTTT.

V is TRBV7-9 and J is TRBJ1-1; unclear D gene. The CDR3 has 14 residues. The germline V gene has CDR1 SEHNR and CDR2 FQNEAQ (reference sequence). V shed 10 bases and J shed 1 base, with 16 bases lying between them. CDR3 nucleotide sequence: TGTGCCACAGTGTCGGGGTCCGAGAACACTGAAGCTTTCTTT. It codes for CATVSGSENTEAFF.

The V and J genes are TRBV7-9 and TRBJ2-7; D gene uncertain. The CDR3 has 13 residues. The V end lost 4 bases, the J end lost 0 bases, and 7 bases lay between the germline ends. Germline V lookup: CDR1 SEHNR, CDR2 FQNEAQ (reference sequence). For the CDR3, the DNA is TGTGCCAGCAGCTCCACATCCTCCTACGAGCAGTACTTC. Translation gives CASSSTSSYEQYF.

The chain employs TRBV5-8 and TRBJ2-7; 7 bases map to TRBD1. The CDR3 sequence is 17 residues long. J lost 3 bases, V lost 2 bases, and 14 bases had no gene match. CDR1 is SGHTS and CDR2 is YDEGEE in the germline V gene. The CDR3 nucleotides read TGTGCCAGCAGCTTTCTACTGTATGAGGGGGCAAGCTACGAGCAGTACTTC. Its protein product is CASSFLLYEGASYEQYF.

The chain combines TRBV6-2 or TRBV6-3 with TRBJ2-3; the D is unclear. The V gene's germline CDR1 is MNHEY and CDR2 SVGEGT. Trimming removed 0 bases at V and 2 bases at J, with 12 bases between. The CDR3 consists of 16 residues. As DNA, the CDR3 is TGTGCCAGCAGTTACTCAGCGAGGTCCTCCACAGATACGCAGTATTTT. This codes for CASSYSARSSTDTQYF.